This TCR beta chain was captured by sequencing in a study of blood T cell repertoires in COVID-19. Germline-derived CDR1 and CDR2 are MNHEY and SVGAGI. The CDR3 runs to 13 residues. With V trimmed by 6 bases and J by 9 bases, 10 bases remained unmatched. TCRdb's table, derived via immunoSEQ multiplex PCR, lists solely in-frame clones and lacks some. The table lists fewer than 350,000 clones, more than 70% of them singletons. V usage is TRBV6-5 and J usage is TRBJ1-2; TRBD1 matches at 7 bases. Material for sequencing was peripheral blood. The receptor was isolated from a woman aged 25 to 45 with COVID-19, enrolled during active disease. DNA for the CDR3: TGTGCCAGCAGCACTGTAGGGGGCTGGCGCTACACCTTC. This sequence encodes CASSTVGGWRYTF.